This T cell receptor beta chain was captured by sequencing in a study of cytomegalovirus exposure and HLA in healthy donors. About this clone itself: The antigen is undetermined.

Primers: 60 Vbeta forward and 13 Jbeta reverse. Repertoires were generated with immunoSEQ multiplex PCR, while TCRdb's copy carries only in-frame clones and drops some. Among about 160,000 clones listed, 65% to 85% were seen once. General study findings and limits: Later genetic work tied a missense DCLRE1C variant to beta-chain V and J trimming. The study listed 150 to 200 cytomegalovirus-associated TCR beta chains. Among the most significant clusters, several appeared linked to common viral pathogens in a later analysis.

Sequences were obtained from PBMCs. The receptor was isolated from a woman aged 45 to 65 in good health and CMV-seropositive.

The CDR3 protein is CSVFPSGLRGYTF. The CDR3 nucleotides read TGCAGCGTTTTCCCCTCAGGGTTGCGGGGCTACACCTTC. The chain joins TRBV29-1 to TRBJ1-2, with D possibly TRBD1 on 5 matching bases. Germline values: CDR1 SQVTM, CDR2 ANQGSEA. V gave up 5 bases and J gave up 8 bases, with 18 bases separating them. This CDR3 contains 13 residues.